The 8 T cell receptor beta chains reported below all come from one sample, sequenced in a study of monozygotic twins with inflammatory bowel disease. Each CDR3 protein gets one entry in TCRdb, which reprocessed the 5' RACE reads and gives no DNA. Seen in this sample are fewer than 450,000 distinct CDR3 sequences; the ten most common clones hold around 2.6%. The specimen was blood. The receptors were sampled from a human donor with ulcerative colitis or Crohn's disease, or a healthy co-twin of an affected twin (not recorded which).

V gene TRBV28 combines with J gene TRBJ2-7. The CDR3 has 14 residues. From germline, CDR1 is MDHEN and CDR2 SYDVKM. The chain's CDR3 is CASSLSGSSYEQYF.

The gene calls are TRBV7-3 and TRBJ2-1. The CDR3 loop spans 13 amino acids. Germline V gene data show CDR1 as SGHTA and CDR2 as FQGTGA. CDR3 amino acids: CASSLSYLNEQFF.

This rearrangement joins TRBV27 to TRBJ2-5; TCRdb lists TRBD1, though no DNA is available to test this call. The CDR3 extends over 14 amino acids. CDR1 is MNHEY, CDR2 SMNVEV, per germline (reference sequence). CDR3: CASSKTGTRETQYF.

The rearrangement joins TRBV14 to TRBJ1-2; TCRdb proposes TRBD1, but this gene call is untestable without DNA. This CDR3 region has 14 residues. Germline assignment: CDR1 SGHDN and CDR2 FVKESK. CDR3 in amino acids: CASSLQTGGFGYTF. Full variable domain (rest looked up from reference TRBV14 and TRBJ1-2): EAGVTQFPSHSVIEKGQTVTLRCDPISGHDNLYWYRRVMGKEIKFLLHFVKESKQDESGMPNNRFLAERTGGTYSTLKVQPAELEDSGVYFCASSLQTGGFGYTFGSGTRLTVV.

This sequence joins TRBV6-2 or TRBV6-3 and TRBJ2-5; there is no DNA to check the TCRdb D call of TRBD2. The CDR3 is 16 amino acids. Germline CDR1 MNHEY, CDR2 SVGEGT. CDR3 sequence reads: CASSFLAGGVQETQYF.

V usage is TRBV18 and J usage is TRBJ2-3; the D gene TCRdb calls, TRBD2, cannot be checked with no DNA. This CDR3 has 14 residues. The V gene's germline CDR1 is KGHSH and CDR2 LQKENI. CDR3 in amino acids: CASSPPGTRDTQYF.

This chain links TRBV11-2 with TRBJ2-4; TCRdb returns TRBD1, unconfirmable since there is no DNA. This CDR3 has 14 residues. Looked up from germline, CDR1 is SGHAT and CDR2 is FQNNGV. The CDR3 sequence: CASSSRSRGDIQYF.

The rearrangement uses TRBV3-1 and TRBJ2-7; TCRdb lists TRBD2, though no DNA is available to test this call. CDR1 and CDR2 (germline): LGHDT, YNNKEL (reference sequence). CDR3 length: 16 residues. This CDR3 reads CASSQELAGLAYEQYF.